The clone carrying this T cell receptor (beta chain) was seen many times. Via MiXCR, TCRdb re-called the RT-PCR reads, giving one row per CDR3 protein. Seen here are around 700,000 distinct CDR3 sequences, 12% to 15% observed once, and the top ten hold roughly 4%. The CDR3 has 13 amino acids. Trimming took 6 bases from V and 6 from J, leaving 14 bases between them. Sequenced: memory CD4+ T cells from blood. V is TRBV12-3 or TRBV12-4 and J is TRBJ1-2; D possibly corresponds to TRBD1 (6 bases). This receptor was obtained from a female donor in good health, serving as a healthy control. For the CDR3, the DNA is TGTGCCAGCAGACCGACAGGATGGGATGGCTACACCTTC. Translation: CASRPTGWDGYTF.